One sample yielded the 28 T cell receptor beta chains listed below, sequenced in a study of shared clonotypes between healthy human individuals. Naive CD8 cells lacked CD45RO and underwent positive selection for CCR7, leaving out terminally differentiated effector memory CD45RA+ cells. The table came from immunoSEQ multiplex PCR; TCRdb's copy has only in-frame clones and leaves some out. The sample holds roughly 2 million clones, less than 95% seen once. Sequencing input: naive CD8+ T cells sorted from blood. The receptors come from a young man in good health.

The chain is built from TRBV27 and TRBJ2-1; 8 bases agree with TRBD2. This CDR3 comprises 16 residues. Germline loops: CDR1 MNHEY, CDR2 SMNVEV (reference sequence). With V trimmed by 5 bases and J by 3 bases, 9 bases remained unmatched. CDR3 sequence: CASSPAAGENYNEQFF. CDR3 sequence (DNA): TGTGCCAGCAGTCCCGCAGCGGGAGAAAACTACAATGAGCAGTTCTTC.

The table lists this clone with a count of one. The genes are TRBV27 and TRBJ2-1; 14 bases map to TRBD2. This CDR3 region has 17 residues. Germline V CDR1 and CDR2: MNHEY, SMNVEV (reference sequence). V lost 8 bases to trimming and J lost 9 bases; unmatched junction nucleotides: 15. The CDR3 DNA sequence: TGTGCCAGCTGTGCGTCCGGGACTAGCGGGAGCCGGTGTGAGCAGTTCTTC. It yields the protein CASCASGTSGSRCEQFF.

This clone was detected a few times. This chain joins TRBV27 and TRBJ2-7, with 7 bases matching TRBD1. Germline-derived CDR1 and CDR2 are MNHEY and SMNVEV (reference sequence). V lost 5 bases to trimming and J lost 6 bases; unmatched junction nucleotides: 7. The CDR3 runs 13 residues. The CDR3 here is CASSPIPGGEQYF. In DNA, the CDR3 is TGTGCCAGCAGTCCAATCCCAGGGGGCGAGCAGTACTTC.

The chain employs TRBV6-5 and TRBJ2-7; 7 bases match TRBD1. CDR3 size: 15 residues. Germline V gene lookup returns CDR1 MNHEY and CDR2 SVGAGI. Unmatched junction bases numbered 6, after V lost 4 bases and J lost 0 bases. CDR3 amino acids: CASSSPRQGSYEQYF. The CDR3 DNA is TGTGCCAGCAGTTCTCCAAGACAGGGCTCCTACGAGCAGTACTTC.

The chain employs TRBV7-2 and TRBJ2-1; TRBD1 aligns across 7 bases. The J segment lost 2 bases and the V segment lost 1 base, leaving 8 bases of the junction unmatched. This CDR3 is 17 amino acids long. Germline assignment: CDR1 SGHTA and CDR2 FQGNSA. CDR3 nucleotide sequence: TGTGCCAGCAGCTTAGTGTTAAGACAGGGACCCTACAATGAGCAGTTCTTC. This gives the protein CASSLVLRQGPYNEQFF.

The chain is built from TRBV27 and TRBJ1-1; D is uncertain. The CDR3 extends over 13 amino acids. The V gene lost 4 bases and the J gene lost 0 bases, with 6 bases spanning the gap. The germline V gene encodes CDR1 MNHEY and CDR2 SMNVEV (reference sequence). As DNA, the CDR3 is TGTGCCAGCAGTTCCGCTATGAACACTGAAGCTTTCTTT. Translation gives CASSSAMNTEAFF.

This rearrangement joins TRBV13 to TRBJ1-5; 7 nucleotides agree with TRBD1. The CDR3 is 14 amino acids. V shed 5 bases, J shed 4 bases, and the junction held 5 bases outside the gene matches. Germline CDR1 reads PRHDT; CDR2 reads FYEKMQ (reference sequence). This CDR3 reads CASSTGQRNQPQHF. The CDR3 nucleotides are TGTGCCAGCAGCACGGGACAGCGAAATCAGCCCCAGCATTTT.

The rearrangement uses TRBV2 and TRBJ2-3; TRBD2 matches 7 bases. The J segment lost 4 bases and the V segment lost 9 bases, leaving 10 bases of the junction unmatched. Germline V lookup: CDR1 SNHLY, CDR2 FYNNEI. This CDR3 contains 14 residues. CDR3 protein: CARGGRALPDTQYF. CDR3 coding DNA: TGTGCCAGGGGGGGGAGGGCCTTGCCAGATACGCAGTATTTT. Together with reference TRBV2 and TRBJ2-3, the CDR3 gives the full variable domain: EPEVTQTPSHQVTQMGQEVILRCVPISNHLYFYWYRQILGQKVEFLVSFYNNEISEKSEIFDDQFSVERPDGSNFTLKIRSTKLEDSAMYFCARGGRALPDTQYFGPGTRLTVL.

The chain has TRBV2 and TRBJ2-1; D remains ambiguous. The germline gives CDR1 SNHLY, CDR2 FYNNEI. V shed 5 bases and J shed 6 bases, with 14 bases lying between them. This CDR3 spans 14 amino acids. CDR3 region: CASSLGTLINEQFF. Here the CDR3 DNA reads TGTGCCAGCAGTCTAGGTACATTAATCAATGAGCAGTTCTTC. Together with reference TRBV2 and TRBJ2-1, the CDR3 gives the full variable domain: EPEVTQTPSHQVTQMGQEVILRCVPISNHLYFYWYRQILGQKVEFLVSFYNNEISEKSEIFDDQFSVERPDGSNFTLKIRSTKLEDSAMYFCASSLGTLINEQFFGPGTRLTVL.

This chain connects TRBV18 to TRBJ2-7; 7 bases are shared with TRBD1. This CDR3 spans 16 amino acids. Germline loops: CDR1 KGHSH, CDR2 LQKENI. V gave up 5 bases and J gave up 6 bases; unmatched junction bases: 16. CDR3 loop: CASSGLRTGPFGEQYF. CDR3 nucleotide sequence: TGTGCCAGCTCAGGTCTTCGGACAGGACCTTTTGGCGAGCAGTACTTC.

The genes are TRBV2 and TRBJ2-7, with D possibly being TRBD2 (7 bases). The CDR3 consists of 14 residues. The V and J ends lost 3 bases and 3 bases respectively, with 12 bases between them. Germline V CDR1 and CDR2: SNHLY, FYNNEI. The CDR3 DNA reads TGTGCCAGCAGTGAGCGGGGGCGAAACTACGAGCAGTACTTC. Amino acid sequence: CASSERGRNYEQYF.

This clone came up once. The V gene is TRBV28, the J gene TRBJ2-5; 10 bases are shared with TRBD1. The germline gives CDR1 MDHEN, CDR2 SYDVKM. Trimming at V came to 3 bases and at J to 0 bases, leaving 10 bases not matched to a gene. The length of the CDR3 is 18 residues. The CDR3 DNA sequence: TGTGCCAGCAGTTTTCGGGCCCCCGGGACAGGGGACCAAGAGACCCAGTACTTC. It translates to CASSFRAPGTGDQETQYF.

Comments on this clone: The sample carries other DNA sequences with the same CDR3. V usage is TRBV19 and J usage is TRBJ2-5; perhaps TRBD1 as D (5 bases). This CDR3 is built from 13 residues. Looked up from germline, CDR1 is LNHDA and CDR2 is SQIVND (reference sequence). V lost 3 bases and J 3 bases, leaving 8 bases between the germline ends. The CDR3 loop reads CASSIDSEETQYF. CDR3 in DNA: TGTGCCAGTAGTATTGACAGCGAAGAGACCCAGTACTTC.

The rearrangement uses TRBV27 and TRBJ2-3; a possible D gene is TRBD1 (6 bases). Trimming took off 3 bases at V and 4 bases at J, with 11 bases between the two ends. This CDR3 has 14 residues. Germline loops: CDR1 MNHEY, CDR2 SMNVEV (reference sequence). This CDR3 is CASSFRGQSDTQYF. For the CDR3, the DNA is TGTGCCAGCAGTTTCAGGGGACAATCAGATACGCAGTATTTT.

The gene calls are TRBV5-1 and TRBJ2-7, with 7 bases fitting TRBD2. CDR1 and CDR2 (germline): SGHRS, YFSETQ. This CDR3 has 15 residues. The V segment lost 0 bases and the J segment 1 base; nucleotides outside the gene matches: 4. CDR3 nucleotide sequence: TGCGCCAGCAGCTTGGTAAGCGGGGCATCCTACGAGCAGTACTTC. Amino acids: CASSLVSGASYEQYF.

CDR3 sequence: CASGTLSPRGDTQYF. For the CDR3, the DNA is TGTGCTAGTGGAACCCTTAGTCCCAGAGGAGATACGCAGTATTTT. The chain couples TRBV12-5 to TRBJ2-3, with D unresolved. CDR1 is LGHNT, CDR2 FRNRAP, per germline. Trimming shortened V by 6 bases and J by 5 bases, and 18 bases separated the two germline ends. The CDR3 contains 15 residues.

The chain links TRBV2 to TRBJ2-1; D may be TRBD2 (6 bases). The CDR3 totals 15 residues. Germline CDR1 and CDR2: SNHLY and FYNNEI. The V and J ends lost 3 bases and 3 bases respectively, with 12 bases between them. Here the CDR3 DNA reads TGTGCCAGCAGTGATTTTGGCGGGGTCTACAATGAGCAGTTCTTC. This encodes CASSDFGGVYNEQFF.

The genes are TRBV13 and TRBJ2-7, with TRBD2 matching over 16 bases. The CDR3 is 17 amino acids. Germline V gene data show CDR1 as PRHDT and CDR2 as FYEKMQ (reference sequence). With 4 bases clipped from V and 3 bases from J, the junction kept 6 bases outside the gene matches. CDR3 residues: CASSSGTSGGALYEQYF. As DNA, the CDR3 is TGTGCCAGCAGCTCCGGGACTAGCGGGGGGGCCCTCTACGAGCAGTACTTC.

The rearrangement links TRBV13 to TRBJ1-1; TRBD1 is a possible D gene (5 bases). Trimming took off 1 base at V and 4 bases at J, with 13 bases between the two ends. The germline V gene encodes CDR1 PRHDT and CDR2 FYEKMQ (reference sequence). This CDR3 is 15 amino acids long. CDR3 sequence (DNA): TGTGCCAGCAGCTTAGTTCTGGGGGAGGGCACTGAAGCTTTCTTT. Amino acid sequence: CASSLVLGEGTEAFF. The whole variable domain, filled in from reference TRBV13 and TRBJ1-1, reads AAGVIQSPRHLIKEKRETATLKCYPIPRHDTVYWYQQGPGQDPQFLISFYEKMQSDKGSIPDRFSAQQFSDYHSELNMSSLELGDSALYFCASSLVLGEGTEAFFGQGTRLTVV.

The chain joins TRBV7-3 to TRBJ2-7, with D possibly being TRBD1 (6 bases). V was shortened by 1 base and J by 5 bases, with 9 bases between the two germline ends. CDR3 length: 13 amino acids. In germline, CDR1 is SGHTA, CDR2 FQGTGA. Here the CDR3 reads CASSLKGHDEQYF. In DNA, the CDR3 is TGTGCCAGCAGCTTAAAGGGACACGACGAGCAGTACTTC.

This clone has only one observation. This sample also contains other DNA sequences that code for the same CDR3. This sequence joins TRBV7-9 and TRBJ2-7; D might be TRBD1 (6 bases). Germline CDR1 reads SEHNR; CDR2 reads FQNEAQ (reference sequence). The CDR3 sequence is 14 residues long. V lost 4 bases, J lost 0 bases, and 10 bases lay in between. The CDR3 spells CASSSGTSSYEQYF. The CDR3 DNA follows: TGTGCCAGCAGCTCCGGGACAAGCTCCTACGAGCAGTACTTC.

CDR3 amino acids: CASSIWGQLSYNSPLHF. The CDR3 DNA reads as TGTGCCAGTAGTATATGGGGACAACTCTCCTATAATTCACCCCTCCACTTT. The V call is TRBV19, the J call TRBJ1-6, with TRBD1 as a possible D gene (6 bases). Germline CDR1 LNHDA, CDR2 SQIVND (reference sequence). V was trimmed by 2 bases and J by 0 bases, leaving 11 bases between them. This CDR3 spans 17 amino acids. Variable domain in full (rest from reference TRBV19 and TRBJ1-6): DGGITQSPKYLFRKEGQNVTLSCEQNLNHDAMYWYRQDPGQGLRLIYYSQIVNDFQKGDIAEGYSVSREKKESFPLTVTSAQKNPTAFYLCASSIWGQLSYNSPLHFGNGTRLTVT.

The V and J genes are TRBV13 and TRBJ2-7; D is possibly TRBD1 or TRBD2 (6 bases each). Between the trimmed V and J ends, which lost 3 bases and 4 bases, there was a span of 10 bases. CDR1 PRHDT and CDR2 FYEKMQ come from the germline V gene (reference sequence). The CDR3 sequence is 13 residues long. The CDR3 is CASSLGGRYEQYF. The DNA of the CDR3 is TGTGCCAGCAGCTTGGGGGGCCGTTACGAGCAGTACTTC.

The CDR3 region has the DNA TGCGCCAGCAGCTTGGACACACAGGAGCTGTTTTTT. This translates into CASSLDTQELFF. The V gene is TRBV5-1, the J gene TRBJ2-2; unclear D gene. Trimming removed 0 bases at V and 10 bases at J, with 7 bases between. The V gene's germline CDR1 is SGHRS and CDR2 YFSETQ. The CDR3 covers 12 residues.

Details on this clone: A junction end diverges from the germline sequence, so it may reflect a read error. The chain has TRBV9 and TRBJ1-3; the D is unclear. Germline CDR1 reads SGDLS; CDR2 reads YYNGEE. This CDR3 is built from 16 residues. CDR3 nucleotides: TGTGCCAGCAGCCCCAGCGGAGGGATGTCTGAAAACACCATATATTTT. Translating it yields CASSPSGGMSENTIYF.

On this clone itself: This sample includes further DNA sequences coding for the same CDR3. The chain couples TRBV6-5 to TRBJ1-1; D possibly corresponds to TRBD1 (5 bases). Germline V gene sequence: CDR1 MNHEY, CDR2 SVGAGI. The CDR3 totals 14 residues. V was shortened by 0 bases and J by 5 bases, with 10 bases between the two germline ends. For the CDR3, the DNA is TGTGCCAGCAGTTACTCGAGGGGTTATACTGAAGCTTTCTTT. It yields the protein CASSYSRGYTEAFF.

For this clone: Other DNA sequences of this sample code for an identical CDR3. The chain employs TRBV4-1 and TRBJ2-7; a weak D match, TRBD1 (6 bases). There are 15 residues in the CDR3. Trimming took off 3 bases at V and 0 bases at J, with 12 bases between the two ends. Germline CDR1 and CDR2: MGHRA and YSYEKL. The CDR3 DNA reads TGCGCCAGCAGCCACAGGACAGCCAGCTCCTACGAGCAGTACTTC. It specifies CASSHRTASSYEQYF.

The chain recombines TRBV29-1 with TRBJ2-7; 7 bases align to TRBD2. CDR3 length: 14 amino acids. CDR1 is SQVTM and CDR2 is ANQGSEA in the germline V gene. After removal of 7 bases from V and 2 bases from J, the junction contained 11 bases not matched to a gene. This chain's CDR3 is CSATLSGGAYEQYF. As DNA, the CDR3 is TGCAGCGCTACCCTATCGGGGGGAGCCTACGAGCAGTACTTC.